This TCR beta chain appears in the sequencing data of a study of T cells in Graves' hyperthyroidism and ophthalmopathy. This clonotype appeared many times. Authors of the study amplified TCR beta CDR3 regions from RNA transcripts. The HTBI primer set served for first-round RT-PCR of the TCR CDR3. TCRdb re-called the multiplex PCR reads through MiXCR, storing one row per CDR3 protein. Of roughly 550,000 distinct CDR3 sequences in the sample, more than 15% were seen once. There are 15 residues in the CDR3. J gave up 6 bases and V 5 bases, and 8 bases lay outside the gene matches. CDR1 is SEHNR, CDR2 FQNEAQ, per germline (reference sequence).

The sequenced material came from blood. The clonotype was recovered from a woman in her thirties with Graves' ophthalmopathy. V gene TRBV7-9 combines with J gene TRBJ2-3, with 10 bases lining up with TRBD1. The CDR3 loop reads CASSRRDRGSDTQYF. The CDR3 region has the DNA TGTGCCAGCAGCAGGAGGGACAGGGGCAGCGATACGCAGTATTTT.